This entry is about one TCR beta chain. Its antigen remains undetermined. There are no base qualities to consult, and no much larger clone falls within one base. The data were obtained in a study of blood T cell repertoires in COVID-19 (TCRdb year 2020). General notes on the study: Collaborator samples came from the United States, Italy and Spain and covered acute and convalescent phases of COVID-19. The dataset comprised deeply sampled blood TCRbeta repertoires from subjects exposed to, actively infected with, or recovered from COVID-19. Sample metadata almost always included a de-identified subject ID, COVID-19 status, age in years and sex. The prospective study material was composed of cDNA or gDNA derived from T cells, B-cell-depleted T cells, or PBMCs. Where available, HLA class I and class II types were obtained from metadata supplied by the sample provider rather than from assay-based typing. The repertoires were released in a freely available public database meant as a resource for research on the immune response to SARS-CoV-2. Samples were obtained from the ongoing ImmuneRACE study (first 160 participants) and from approximately 1,200 subjects provided by 6 global collaborators.

A second Seattle source provided samples from volunteer blood donors who had recovered from COVID-19. Each collaborating institution followed its own protocols to collect whole blood in K2EDTA tubes. For TCRbeta analysis, collaborators shipped samples as frozen whole blood, isolated PBMCs, or DNA extracted from either of those sample types. The cysteine opens and the phenylalanine closes a CDR3 of 12 amino acids. Only the CDR3 portion is preserved as DNA: 36 bases, with reading frame beginning at the first base. Taken from the germline V gene, the CDR1 and CDR2 loops are MGHRA and YSYEKL. What the work shows at the level of the full study, not this receptor alone: Clinical and demographic metadata were provided uncurated, with the amount varying by source and participant.

TCRbeta CDR3 regions were amplified from genomic DNA using the immunoSEQ Assay, a bias-controlled multiplex PCR. From the authors' description of their analysis: The number of nucleated cells in each sample was estimated from the amplification of reference gene primers within the assay. Sequence reads were collapsed and filtered to measure the absolute abundance of every unique TCRbeta CDR3 rearrangement. For each sample, productive Simpson clonality was calculated as the square root of Simpson's diversity index over productive rearrangements. TCRdb took this table from immuneACCESS and kept in-frame rearrangements with V and J called. Such tables lack part of the clones; where checked against another copy, unresolved V genes explain under half of the gap, and the rest is unexplained. The DNA was the basis for D and trimming; V, J and clone size are from that table. The sample includes some 260,000 clones, with roughly 91% observed a single time. The top ten clonotypes cover 0.95% to 1% of the sample.

The sequence joins TRBV4-1 to TRBJ2-5; the best D guess is TRBD1, with 5 bases matching. This sequence was found in a woman aged 40 to 55 who had recovered from COVID-19. Material: peripheral blood. The CDR3 reads CGAGSPVQAQYF. The DNA reads TGCGGCGCAGGGTCCCCGGTCCAGGCCCAGTACTTC.